This T cell receptor (beta chain) was identified in a study of T cells in Graves' hyperthyroidism and ophthalmopathy. The study, taken as a whole, reports: Blood held most thyroid clonotypes expanded above 0.001 frequency. Separation of ophthalmopathy from stable hyperthyroidism was achieved by a 13 V-J model.

With a duration under 2 months, the hyperthyroidism was newly diagnosed in patients aged 18 to 65. Patients having uncontrolled infection, another autoimmune disease, pregnancy or lactation were not included. TCR beta CDR3 region amplification was performed from RNA transcripts. With the HTBI primer set, the TCR CDR3 went through a first round of RT-PCR. TCRdb fed the multiplex PCR reads into MiXCR, producing one record per CDR3 protein. Found here are about 560,000 distinct CDR3 sequences, 35% to 55% of them singletons; the top ten hold approximately 8.2%. The CDR3 covers 15 residues. In germline, CDR1 is SNHLY, CDR2 FYNNEI. The V and J ends lost 4 bases and 4 bases respectively, with 16 bases between them. In the case of this clonotype: What it recognizes is unknown.

The source is a woman between 18 and 30 years old with Graves' hyperthyroidism. The material sequenced was peripheral blood or thyroid tissue (not recorded which). The rearrangement links TRBV2 to TRBJ1-1; D ambiguous. The CDR3 nucleotides are TGTGCCAGCAGTGGTAGAGAGGCAGGACTCACTGAAGCTTTCTTT. Translating gives CASSGREAGLTEAFF.